The clone carrying this T cell receptor beta chain was found a few times. This sample stems from a study of blood T cell repertoires in COVID-19. Here immunoSEQ multiplex PCR was the method, and the copy in TCRdb shows in-frame clones only, minus some. The sample has roughly 350,000 clones; roughly 90% are singletons. The CDR3 is 14 amino acids. CDR1 and CDR2 from the germline V gene are SGHNT and YYREEE (reference sequence). Trimming pared 2 bases from V and 0 bases from J, leaving 9 bases between. This clonotype was sampled from a woman in her 70s with COVID-19, enrolled during active disease. Material for sequencing was peripheral blood. The gene calls are TRBV5-4 and TRBJ2-7; possibly TRBD1 for D (6 bases). The CDR3: CASSFRDISYEQYF. The CDR3 DNA reads TGTGCCAGCAGCTTTCGGGACATCTCCTACGAGCAGTACTTC.